The 29 T cell receptor beta chains in this list originate from one sample, sequenced in a study of neurological immune-mediated disorders (dated by TCRdb to about 2019). The protocol used for the library was 5' RACE. Instrument used: Illumina HiSeq 2500. TCRdb's own reprocessing of the public reads used fastp at Q25 and MiXCR and kept productive beta chains. Every distinct CDR3 protein forms one entry, paired with its most common genes and DNA. The sample table contains about 40,000 distinct CDR3 sequences; only one count was recorded for around an eighth of them. Approximately 30% of the sample belongs to the ten largest clones. The specimen was PBMCs. Source of these receptors: a woman aged 45-65 years with HTLV-1-associated myelopathy (HAM/TSP).

This clonotype has only a few counts. This rearrangement joins TRBV11-2 to TRBJ1-2; 8 bases map to TRBD1. The J segment lost 9 bases and the V segment lost 5 bases, leaving 5 bases of the junction unmatched. The CDR3 is 12 amino acids. Germline V gene sequence: CDR1 SGHAT, CDR2 FQNNGV. This CDR3 reads CASSRDRGSYTF. The DNA of the CDR3 is TGTGCCAGCAGCCGTGACAGGGGTAGCTACACCTTC.

This clonotype showed up many times. The chain is built from TRBV7-9 and TRBJ1-6; TRBD1 agrees at 9 bases. V lost 6 bases and J lost 5; bases outside the gene matches: 2. The CDR3 contains 14 residues. Germline CDR1 is SEHNR and CDR2 is FQNEAQ (reference sequence). CDR3 protein: CASRGQGDNSPLHF. The CDR3 DNA reads TGTGCCAGCAGGGGACAGGGAGATAATTCACCCCTCCACTTT.

This clonotype was seen at least ten times. The V and J genes are TRBV6-2 or TRBV6-3 and TRBJ1-1; unclear D gene. CDR3 length: 14 amino acids. V lost 5 bases and J lost 2, with 12 bases in between. Germline values: CDR1 MNHEY, CDR2 SVGEGT. The CDR3 is CASSPLSRNTEAFF. Here the CDR3 DNA reads TGTGCCAGCAGTCCACTAAGCCGAAACACTGAAGCTTTCTTT.

A note on this clonotype: The germline gene is not matched at one end of the junction; a read error may be the cause. J is TRBJ2-2 and V is TRBV12-3 or TRBV12-4; possibly TRBD1 for D (5 bases). CDR3 length: 15 amino acids. This chain's CDR3 is CASTPKSGKATEMFF. The DNA of the CDR3 is TGTGCCAGCACCCCTAAGTCAGGGAAGGCCACGGAGATGTTTTTT.

This clonotype was seen ten or more times. V is TRBV6-5 and J is TRBJ2-1, with 9 bases fitting TRBD2. J was trimmed by 3 bases and V by 2 bases; bases with no gene match: 2. Germline CDR1 reads MNHEY; CDR2 reads SVGAGI. The CDR3 is 15 amino acids. CDR3 in amino acids: CASSYERGVYNEQFF. The CDR3 region has the DNA TGTGCCAGCAGTTACGAGCGGGGGGTCTACAATGAGCAGTTCTTC.

This clonotype was found many times. The genes are TRBV5-1 and TRBJ2-7; TRBD2 aligns across 10 bases. The junction had 5 bases not matched to a gene; V was cut back by 2 bases and J by 3 bases. The CDR3 sequence is 15 residues long. Germline CDR1 is SGHRS and CDR2 is YFSETQ. CDR3 protein: CASSLGLAELYEQYV. For the CDR3, the DNA is TGCGCCAGCAGCTTAGGACTAGCGGAGCTCTACGAGCAGTACGTC.

This clonotype came up many times. The chain joins TRBV27 to TRBJ1-6; D is undetermined. This CDR3 spans 14 amino acids. Germline CDR1 reads MNHEY; CDR2 reads SMNVEV (reference sequence). V was cut by 4 bases and J by 8 bases, with 12 bases left in between. In DNA form, the CDR3 reads TGTGCCAGCAGTTCCCCCTTCGGGGATTCACCCCTCCACTTT. Residues: CASSSPFGDSPLHF.

This clonotype was recorded many times. The rearrangement links TRBV18 to TRBJ1-2, with D tentatively TRBD1 (5 bases). V lost 3 bases and J lost 2, with 7 bases in between. The CDR3 loop spans 13 amino acids. Germline loops: CDR1 KGHSH, CDR2 LQKENI. This CDR3 reads CASSPDKNYGYTF. The CDR3, as DNA: TGTGCCAGCTCACCGGACAAGAACTATGGCTACACCTTC. Supplemented by reference TRBV18 and TRBJ1-2, the full variable domain reads NAGVMQNPRHLVRRRGQEARLRCSPMKGHSHVYWYRQLPEEGLKFMVYLQKENIIDESGMPKERFSAEFPKEGPSILRIQQVVRGDSAAYFCASSPDKNYGYTFGSGTRLTVV.

This clonotype was counted at least ten times. The chain is built from TRBV12-3 or TRBV12-4 and TRBJ1-5; tentatively, D is TRBD1 (5 bases). CDR3 size: 14 residues. V was pared by 5 bases and J by 4 bases, with 12 bases between. As DNA, the CDR3 is TGTGCCAGCAGTCCCACTAACAGGAATCAGCCCCAGCATTTT. Protein sequence: CASSPTNRNQPQHF.

This clonotype was observed at least ten times. The chain couples TRBV20-1 to TRBJ2-4, with 14 bases lining up with TRBD2. After removal of 1 base from V and 3 bases from J, the junction contained 8 bases not matched to a gene. Germline V lookup: CDR1 DFQATT, CDR2 SNEGSKA (reference sequence). This CDR3 is built from 18 residues. Written as DNA, the CDR3 is TGCAGTGCTAGAGGGGGGACTAGCGGGGGCCAACTCAAAAACATTCAGTACTTC. Amino acid sequence: CSARGGTSGGQLKNIQYF.

The sample holds many counts of this clonotype. J is TRBJ2-1 and V is TRBV20-1; 7 bases map to TRBD2. V gave up 3 bases and J gave up 4 bases; unmatched junction bases: 9. The germline gives CDR1 DFQATT, CDR2 SNEGSKA (reference sequence). This CDR3 comprises 15 residues. CDR3 DNA sequence: TGCAGTGCTAGTTCGAGCGGGGTACAATACAATGAGCAGTTCTTC. This codes for CSASSSGVQYNEQFF.

This clonotype was recorded at least ten times. In DNA, the CDR3 is TGCGCCAGCAGCTCACTAAGCACAGATACGCAGTATTTT. Its protein product is CASSSLSTDTQYF. V and J are TRBV5-1 and TRBJ2-3; D uncertain. The V end lost 3 bases, the J end lost 0 bases, and 5 bases lay between the germline ends. The CDR3 sequence is 13 residues long. Germline V gene data show CDR1 as SGHRS and CDR2 as YFSETQ.

The chain has TRBV12-3 or TRBV12-4 and TRBJ2-5; 8 bases are a match to TRBD1. CDR3 length: 14 residues. After removal of 5 bases from V and 5 bases from J, the junction contained 7 bases not matched to a gene. The CDR3 reads CASSRQGLVETQYF. CDR3 sequence (DNA): TGTGCCAGCAGTCGACAGGGGCTTGTGGAGACCCAGTACTTC.

This clonotype was observed many times. The chain carries TRBV12-3 or TRBV12-4 and TRBJ1-6; no reliable D call. V was clipped by 3 bases and J by 9 bases, with 6 bases between them. This CDR3 is built from 12 residues. For the CDR3, the DNA is TGTGCCAGCAGTTTGTCCACTTCACCCCTCCACTTT. Protein: CASSLSTSPLHF.

There are many counts of this clonotype. The gene calls are TRBV29-1 and TRBJ1-1; D possibly corresponds to TRBD1 (6 bases). V lost 3 bases to trimming and J lost 11 bases, with 10 bases between them. Germline V gives CDR1 SQVTM, CDR2 ANQGSEA. The CDR3 loop spans 10 amino acids. The DNA for the CDR3 is TGCAGCGTTGAGAGGGGGATTGCTTTCTTT. This encodes CSVERGIAFF.

The sample holds many counts of this clonotype. The chain links TRBV20-1 to TRBJ2-5; 9 bases line up with TRBD1. Germline trimming cut 0 bases from V and 3 bases from J; bases unmatched to any gene: 8. The length of the CDR3 is 16 residues. CDR1 and CDR2 (germline): DFQATT, SNEGSKA (reference sequence). CDR3 region: CSAREDRGPWEETQYF. The CDR3 bases are TGCAGTGCTAGAGAGGACAGGGGTCCCTGGGAAGAGACCCAGTACTTC.

At least ten counts were recorded for this clonotype. The chain is built from TRBV19 and TRBJ1-1; no clear D gene. Between the trimmed V and J ends, which lost 5 bases and 1 base, there was a span of 17 bases. The CDR3 extends over 16 amino acids. Germline V gives CDR1 LNHDA, CDR2 SQIVND (reference sequence). This CDR3 is CASSLRQEYTNTEAFF. DNA for the CDR3: TGTGCCAGTAGTCTCCGACAAGAATATACGAACACTGAAGCTTTCTTT.

At least ten counts were recorded for this clonotype. The chain links TRBV29-1 to TRBJ1-1, with no clear D. Trimming cost V 6 bases and J 0 bases, with 14 bases left between them. The CDR3 spans 14 residues. CDR1 is SQVTM and CDR2 is ANQGSEA in the germline V gene. In DNA form, the CDR3 reads TGCAGCGTCCCTCAACACACCATGAACACTGAAGCTTTCTTT. It encodes CSVPQHTMNTEAFF.

This clonotype was recorded many times. The chain uses TRBV7-2 and TRBJ2-3, with D maybe TRBD2 (6 bases). Germline V gives CDR1 SGHTA, CDR2 FQGNSA. V was pared by 11 bases and J by 5 bases, with 23 bases between. This CDR3 region has 15 residues. CDR3 residues: CAVNPPGVRGDTQYF. CDR3 DNA: TGTGCCGTCAATCCCCCGGGGGTCAGAGGAGATACGCAGTATTTT.

This clonotype was picked up many times. This sequence joins TRBV12-3 or TRBV12-4 and TRBJ1-5, with TRBD1 identical over 9 bases. Trimming at V came to 3 bases and at J to 2 bases, leaving 8 bases not matched to a gene. CDR3 length: 17 amino acids. CDR3 protein: CASSFLGQGIGNQPQHF. Written as DNA, the CDR3 is TGTGCCAGCAGTTTTCTGGGACAGGGAATAGGCAATCAGCCCCAGCATTTT.

The chain recombines TRBV6-2 or TRBV6-3 with TRBJ1-5, with a weak D call TRBD1 (5 bases). The CDR3 spans 15 residues. V was trimmed by 8 bases and J by 2 bases, leaving 16 bases between them. From germline, CDR1 is MNHEY and CDR2 SVGEGT. The CDR3 spells CASCPGGRRNQPQHF. CDR3 nucleotide sequence: TGTGCCAGCTGCCCCGGGGGGAGGCGCAATCAGCCCCAGCATTTT.

Details on this clonotype: Since the CDR3 does not end with the conserved phenylalanine or tryptophan, this likely comes from a read error. The chain carries TRBV5-1 and TRBJ1-1; D is possibly TRBD1 (5 bases). The CDR3 spans 15 residues. Germline CDR1 and CDR2: SGHRS and YFSETQ. This CDR3 reads CARSYLGIGDTEAFV. In nucleotides, the CDR3 is TGCGCCAGAAGCTACCTGGGGATAGGGGACACTGAAGCTTTCGTT.

This clonotype was found many times. The chain uses TRBV18 and TRBJ2-5; D is unclear. This CDR3 is built from 13 residues. The V gene's germline CDR1 is KGHSH and CDR2 LQKENI. V lost 0 bases to trimming and J lost 4 bases, with 6 bases between them. The CDR3 is CASSPPSGETQYF. The CDR3, as DNA: TGTGCCAGCTCACCACCGTCAGGAGAGACCCAGTACTTC.

Ten or more counts support this clonotype. J is TRBJ2-3 and V is TRBV28, with D possibly being TRBD1 (6 bases). The germline V gene encodes CDR1 MDHEN and CDR2 SYDVKM. The length of the CDR3 is 14 residues. Trimming took off 2 bases at V and 3 bases at J, with 9 bases between the two ends. In nucleotides, the CDR3 is TGTGCCAGCAGTTTAGCCAGGGGAACAGATACGCAGTATTTT. This codes for CASSLARGTDTQYF. The variable domain in full, completed from reference TRBV28 and TRBJ2-3, reads DVKVTQSSRYLVKRTGEKVFLECVQDMDHENMFWYRQDPGLGLRLIYFSYDVKMKEKGDIPEGYSVSREKKERFSLILESASTNQTSMYLCASSLARGTDTQYFGPGTRLTVL.

This clonotype was seen repeatedly, ten times or more. V and J are TRBV18 and TRBJ2-1; tentative D call: TRBD2 (5 bases). Germline CDR1 KGHSH, CDR2 LQKENI. This CDR3 comprises 13 residues. The V and J ends lost 3 bases and 15 bases respectively, with 18 bases between them. For the CDR3, the DNA is TGTGCCAGCTCACCCTCGACGGACGGGGAAGGGTTCTTC. Translating it yields CASSPSTDGEGFF.

This clonotype has at least ten counts. J is TRBJ2-2 and V is TRBV6-2 or TRBV6-3; the D gene is possibly TRBD1 (5 bases). Germline values: CDR1 MNHEY, CDR2 SVGEGT. This CDR3 contains 15 residues. V lost 0 bases to trimming and J lost 1 base, with 6 bases between them. This CDR3 reads CASSYSTGNTGELFF. DNA for the CDR3: TGTGCCAGCAGTTACTCTACAGGGAACACCGGGGAGCTGTTTTTT.

This clonotype was detected many times. The genes are TRBV9 and TRBJ1-1; D remains unclear. Trimming cost V 0 bases and J 7 bases, with 10 bases left between them. CDR1 SGDLS and CDR2 YYNGEE come from the germline V gene. CDR3 length: 13 residues. Written as DNA, the CDR3 is TGTGCCAGCAGCGTAGCCATGGGCGTTGAAGCTTTCTTT. Residues: CASSVAMGVEAFF.

This clonotype was found many times. J is TRBJ1-4 and V is TRBV5-1; no firm D call. CDR1 is SGHRS, CDR2 YFSETQ, per germline. The CDR3 has 15 amino acids. V lost 3 bases, J lost 3 bases, and 12 bases lay in between. The CDR3 coding sequence is TGCGCCAGCAGCTCCCCAGAGAATTCTAATGAAAAACTGTTTTTT. Translation gives CASSSPENSNEKLFF.

The gene calls are TRBV27 and TRBJ2-1, with D perhaps matching TRBD2 (6 bases). The CDR3 sequence is 13 residues long. Germline CDR1 is MNHEY and CDR2 is SMNVEV (reference sequence). Trimming cost V 8 bases and J 5 bases, with 13 bases left between them. CDR3 sequence reads: CASGTDWDNEQFF. For the CDR3, the DNA is TGTGCCAGCGGGACTGACTGGGACAATGAGCAGTTCTTC.